The entry below gives a single TCR beta chain sequence along with its context. This clonotype was counted ten times or more. No cognate antigen has been identified for it. No qualities accompany the bases; no much larger clone lies one base away. These data are taken from a study of spatial heterogeneity in lung cancer (dated by TCRdb to the late 2010s). As for the study more broadly: More beta-chain than alpha-chain transcripts were consistently detected, likely reflecting higher beta-chain transcript abundance. In tumor regions, TCR transcript counts showed a strong correlation with a T cell transcriptional module score from matched bulk RNA-seq. In the raw uncorrected reads, each unique combination of TCR and UMI appeared more than ten times on average. In non-small cell lung cancer, the study quantitatively compared TCR alpha and beta repertoires across several tumor regions, matched nontumor lung, and blood. TCR repertoire features were related to nonsynonymous mutation counts determined by whole-exome sequencing of tumor tissue. At surgery, both alpha and beta chains were TCR-sequenced in about 200 tumor regions, some 64 matched nontumor lung samples and 56 PBMC samples. General findings and caveats noted by the study authors: A correlation was observed between the number of expanded intratumoral alpha and beta TCRs and the tumor nonsynonymous mutation count. TCR-seq was estimated to cover only approximately 7% of tumor T cells for alpha chains and approximately 13% for beta chains. Counts of ubiquitous and regional expanded TCRs were found to correlate with counts of ubiquitous and regional nonsynonymous mutations, respectively. Confirming at a functional level the hypothesis that regional TCRs recognize regional mutations was considered to require additional single-cell paired TCR alpha and beta sequencing.

The sample's time point label, in plain terms: sample taken at primary tumor resection. Samples were obtained from 65 to 90 patients with early-stage, untreated non-small cell lung cancer from the lung TRACERx cohort. TCR sequencing used whole RNA extracted from tumor and nontumor lung tissue, or from cryopreserved PBMC samples, without cell sorting. A patient was chosen for TCR sequencing only when enough RNA was available from at least two tumor regions. Tumor and adjacent nontumor lung specimens were reviewed by a lung pathologist before selection. The cysteine opens and the phenylalanine closes a CDR3 of 15 amino acids. Only CDR3 DNA remains: 45 bases, in frame from the first base. CDR1 is given as MNHNS and CDR2 as SASEGT, both from the germline V gene. Trimming removed 5 bases from V and 6 bases from J; the gene matches leave 8 bases unexplained. The library was prepared using 5' RACE. The instrument given in TCRdb is NextSeq 500. In the TCR library protocol, a unique molecular identifier was attached to each TCR cDNA molecule so that PCR and sequencing errors could be corrected. The authors' pipeline ran thus. Decombinator tools were used for TCR identification, UMI-based error correction and CDR3 extraction. TCRs above a frequency of 2 per 1,000, corresponding to the top 1% of the tumor frequency distribution, were defined as expanded. Expanded tumor TCRs statistically deemed absent (corrected P<0.05) from at least one tumor region were classed as regional, and all other expanded tumor TCRs were classed as ubiquitous. Renyi diversity was calculated using the R vegan package after each repertoire was subsampled 100 times to 5,000 TCRs. To build CDR3 similarity networks, amino acid triplet string-kernel similarity was used, and CDR3s were connected when their pairwise similarity was above 0.82. The raw public data were reprocessed by TCRdb itself: fastp quality trimming at Q25, MiXCR clonotype calling, in-frame beta chains only. A single entry per CDR3 protein holds the most common genes and DNA from its merged rows. The V and J calls and clone size come from TCRdb's table, not from the authors' own analysis. The sample table contains tens of thousands of distinct CDR3 sequences; only one count was recorded for roughly 6.7% of them. The ten largest clones represent approximately 10% of the sample.

Sample: lung tumor tissue, taken at surgery. The sequence joins TRBV6-1 to TRBJ1-1; the central 11 bases match TRBD1. The TCR comes from a male donor with early-stage non-small cell lung cancer. The nucleotides are TGTGCCAGCAGTTCAGGGACAGGGGGGCGTGCTGAAGCTTTCTTT. Translation gives CASSSGTGGRAEAFF.